Listed below are T cell receptor beta chains from one sample, sequenced in a study of blood T cell repertoires in COVID-19. The repertoire was sequenced with immunoSEQ multiplex PCR; TCRdb's copy has only in-frame clones and lacks some. The data show 51,000 or so clones, around 85% seen once. Input material: peripheral blood. These receptors were obtained from a woman of 80 years or more with COVID-19, enrolled during active disease. Each CDR3 is given with its conserved first and last residue. Each record gives: D gene, J gene, clone size, V gene, CDR3 protein, CDR3 DNA. A D gene is named only where the DNA matches it firmly. Clone sizes are given selectively: once, few, many, or a class where the clone is expanded.

d_gene: TRBD2; j_gene: TRBJ2-3; abundance: NA; v_gene: TRBV10-3; CDR3aa: CAIRGDGTSGKDTQYF; CDR3nt: TGTGCCATCAGGGGGGACGGGACTAGCGGGAAGGATACGCAGTATTTT
d_gene: TRBD2; j_gene: TRBJ2-7; abundance: NA; v_gene: TRBV5-1; CDR3aa: CASSPGTSGIIGEQYF; CDR3nt: TGCGCCAGCAGCCCAGGGACTAGCGGGATAATTGGCGAGCAGTACTTC
d_gene: TRBD2; j_gene: TRBJ2-1; abundance: NA; v_gene: TRBV5-1; CDR3aa: CASSFGTSDYNEQFF; CDR3nt: TGCGCCAGCAGCTTCGGGACTAGCGACTACAATGAGCAGTTCTTC
d_gene: NA; j_gene: TRBJ1-2; abundance: NA; v_gene: TRBV28; CDR3aa: CASNSQGRTANYGYTF; CDR3nt: TGTGCCAGCAATTCTCAGGGGCGAACAGCTAACTATGGCTACACCTTC
d_gene: NA; j_gene: TRBJ1-1; abundance: NA; v_gene: TRBV29-1; CDR3aa: CSVSGQVLMNTEAFF; CDR3nt: TGCAGCGTTTCTGGTCAGGTTCTAATGAACACTGAAGCTTTCTTT
d_gene: NA; j_gene: TRBJ2-4; abundance: NA; v_gene: TRBV30; CDR3aa: CAWSWSSLAKNIQYF; CDR3nt: TGTGCCTGGAGTTGGAGTAGCTTAGCCAAAAACATTCAGTACTTC
d_gene: NA; j_gene: TRBJ1-1; abundance: few; v_gene: TRBV4-1; CDR3aa: CASSHGGEAFF; CDR3nt: TGCGCCAGCAGCCACGGCGGTGAAGCTTTCTTT
d_gene: NA; j_gene: TRBJ2-5; abundance: many; v_gene: TRBV7-2; CDR3aa: CASSLQETQYF; CDR3nt: TGTGCCAGCAGCCTTCAAGAGACCCAGTACTTC
d_gene: TRBD1; j_gene: TRBJ2-7; abundance: NA; v_gene: TRBV6-2/TRBV6-3; CDR3aa: CASSFRQGGFYEQYF; CDR3nt: TGTGCCAGCAGTTTCCGACAGGGGGGGTTCTACGAGCAGTACTTC
d_gene: TRBD1; j_gene: TRBJ1-2; abundance: NA; v_gene: TRBV18; CDR3aa: CASSPPGQIKYGYTF; CDR3nt: TGTGCCAGCTCACCACCGGGACAGATTAAGTATGGCTACACCTTC
d_gene: TRBD2; j_gene: TRBJ2-7; abundance: medium-sized; v_gene: TRBV5-5; CDR3aa: CASSPTSGRALVVEQYF; CDR3nt: TGTGCCAGCAGCCCGACTAGCGGGAGGGCCTTGGTTGTCGAGCAGTACTTC
d_gene: TRBD1; j_gene: TRBJ1-6; abundance: NA; v_gene: TRBV30; CDR3aa: CAWGTDYNSPLHF; CDR3nt: TGTGCCTGGGGGACAGACTATAATTCACCCCTCCACTTT
d_gene: NA; j_gene: TRBJ2-2; abundance: once; v_gene: TRBV6-6; CDR3aa: CASSQSTGELFF; CDR3nt: TGTGCCAGCAGTCAGAGTACCGGGGAGCTGTTTTTT